This T cell receptor beta chain is from a study of T-cell memory formation after mild COVID-19. Study details: TCR clusters were mostly donor specific. General study points: Contracting CD8+ clones were enriched in EMRA, CD4+ mainly in CM and EM. Clonal second-wave expansions that peaked on day 37 had unconfirmed SARS-CoV-2 specificity.

The sample holds a few counts of this clonotype. The target antigen is unknown. TCRdb processed the 5' RACE reads anew with MiXCR; each CDR3 protein has one entry. The sample lists hundreds of thousands of distinct CDR3 sequences, less than 25% occurring once. The source is an adult woman who had mild COVID-19 (a few samples of this study predate the infection). Cell type and time point are not known. What was sequenced was PBMCs or a T cell subset sorted from them (not recorded which).

CDR3 in DNA: TGTGCCTGGAGTACCTTCGACAGGGTGGCCGGGGAGCTGTTTTTT. Translating it yields CAWSTFDRVAGELFF. This chain joins TRBV30 and TRBJ2-2, with 7 bases identical to TRBD1. Trimming at V came to 2 bases and at J to 6 bases, leaving 9 bases not matched to a gene. Germline assignment: CDR1 GTSNPN and CDR2 SVGIG (reference sequence). The CDR3 consists of 15 residues.